One sample yielded the 20 T cell receptor beta chains listed below, sequenced in a study of CD8+ T cells in alopecia areata. Treatment indicated: oral pan-JAK inhibitor, 5-10 mg twice daily. RNA was extracted and reverse transcribed into cDNA as the sequencing template. TCRdb keeps only in-frame clones here, not all; method: immunoSEQ multiplex PCR. The repertoire includes 120,000 or so clones, over 60% of them detected once, and more than 5% sits in the top ten. Sequenced material: CD4+ T cells sorted from blood, taken at week 4, from a patient treated with tofacitinib. The receptors shown here come from a human donor with alopecia areata.

The rearrangement joins TRBV5-1 to TRBJ2-5; D remains ambiguous. Per germline, CDR1 SGHRS and CDR2 YFSETQ. With 6 bases removed from V and 1 base from J, the gap between germline ends came to 4 bases. CDR3 length: 11 amino acids. The CDR3 DNA follows: TGCGCCAGCACATTCCAAGAGACCCAGTACTTC. This sequence encodes CASTFQETQYF.

This clone is a singleton in its sample. V gene TRBV7-8 combines with J gene TRBJ2-5, with D possibly being TRBD1 or TRBD2 (6 bases each). V was cut by 3 bases and J by 1 base, with 9 bases left in between. This CDR3 contains 14 residues. Germline assignment: CDR1 SGHVS and CDR2 FQNEAQ. The CDR3 loop reads CASSFRGRQETQYF. The CDR3 DNA reads as TGTGCCAGCAGCTTTCGGGGGCGCCAAGAGACCCAGTACTTC.

The CDR3 sequence: CASSFTGIQHF. The CDR3, as DNA: TGTGCCAGCAGCTTTACAGGGATCCAGCATTTT. The rearrangement uses TRBV7-2 and TRBJ1-5; TRBD1 is a possible D gene (6 bases). V was shortened by 3 bases and J by 12 bases, with 9 bases between the two germline ends. Germline-derived CDR1 and CDR2 are SGHTA and FQGNSA. This CDR3 spans 11 amino acids.

CDR3 bases: TGCGCCAGCAGCCAACGAACAGGGGATCGGGACTATGGCTACACCTTC. Its protein is CASSQRTGDRDYGYTF. This rearrangement joins TRBV4-1 to TRBJ1-2; 7 bases line up with TRBD1. V trimming: 2 bases; J trimming: 3 bases; junction bases outside the gene matches: 9. CDR3 length: 16 amino acids. Germline CDR1 MGHRA, CDR2 YSYEKL.

This sequence joins TRBV5-1 and TRBJ1-1, with D possibly being TRBD1 (6 bases). CDR1 and CDR2 (germline): SGHRS, YFSETQ. The CDR3 sequence is 16 residues long. Trimming removed 1 base at V and 1 base at J, with 14 bases between. The CDR3 DNA reads as TGCGCCAGCAGCTTGACCCCGGACAGACAGAACACTGAAGCTTTCTTT. It specifies CASSLTPDRQNTEAFF. Variable domain in full (rest from reference TRBV5-1 and TRBJ1-1): KAGVTQTPRYLIKTRGQQVTLSCSPISGHRSVSWYQQTPGQGLQFLFEYFSETQRNKGNFPGRFSGRQFSNSRSEMNVSTLELGDSALYLCASSLTPDRQNTEAFFGQGTRLTVV.

The table lists this clone with a few counts. CDR3 in amino acids: CASSWGRQGVQETQYF. As DNA, the CDR3 is TGCGCCAGCAGCTGGGGACGACAGGGAGTCCAAGAGACCCAGTACTTC. The chain uses TRBV5-1 and TRBJ2-5, with 7 bases identical to TRBD1. The germline gives CDR1 SGHRS, CDR2 YFSETQ. V shed 3 bases and J 1 base; nucleotides not matched to a gene: 9. The CDR3 is made up of 16 amino acids.

This rearrangement joins TRBV2 to TRBJ2-5, with TRBD1 matching over 9 bases. The germline gives CDR1 SNHLY, CDR2 FYNNEI. This CDR3 is built from 15 residues. J lost 5 bases, V lost 6 bases, and 10 bases had no gene match. DNA for the CDR3: TGTGCCAGCAGCATTGGACAGGGGTTAGCGGAGACCCAGTACTTC. It yields the protein CASSIGQGLAETQYF.

The rearrangement uses TRBV9 and TRBJ2-5; 7 bases fit TRBD2. Germline CDR1 reads SGDLS; CDR2 reads YYNGEE. The CDR3 loop spans 15 amino acids. The trim removed 4 bases at V and 4 bases at J, leaving 10 bases unmatched. The CDR3 loop reads CASSRGLVPGETQYF. CDR3 DNA sequence: TGTGCCAGCAGCCGCGGACTAGTTCCGGGAGAGACCCAGTACTTC. The full variable domain, in which reference TRBV9 and TRBJ2-5 provide the parts outside the CDR3, is DSGVTQTPKHLITATGQRVTLRCSPRSGDLSVYWYQQSLDQGLQFLIQYYNGEERAKGNILERFSAQQFPDLHSELNLSSLELGDSALYFCASSRGLVPGETQYFGPGTRLLVL.

This rearrangement joins TRBV27 to TRBJ2-3, with TRBD1 identical over 7 bases. The J segment lost 4 bases and the V segment lost 3 bases, leaving 7 bases of the junction unmatched. This CDR3 has 15 residues. Germline CDR1 reads MNHEY; CDR2 reads SMNVEV (reference sequence). The CDR3 DNA follows: TGTGCCAGCAGTTTGACAGGGCCCAGCGCAGATACGCAGTATTTT. Protein sequence: CASSLTGPSADTQYF.

V gene TRBV5-1 combines with J gene TRBJ1-1; TRBD1 aligns across 11 bases. The CDR3 length is 15 residues. From germline, CDR1 is SGHRS and CDR2 YFSETQ. J lost 6 bases, V lost 4 bases, and 8 bases had no gene match. CDR3 coding DNA: TGCGCCAGCAGCACAGGACAGGGGGCGCCGGCTGAAGCTTTCTTT. Translation gives CASSTGQGAPAEAFF.

V usage is TRBV5-4 and J usage is TRBJ2-3, with 8 bases identical to TRBD2. Germline lookup yields CDR1 SGHNT and CDR2 YYREEE (reference sequence). Trimming took 3 bases from V and 2 from J; bases not matched to a gene: 8. This CDR3 contains 16 residues. CDR3 sequence: CASSYGTSGNTDTQYF. The CDR3 DNA sequence: TGTGCCAGCAGCTACGGAACTAGCGGAAACACAGATACGCAGTATTTT.

This clone showed up just a few times. V is TRBV20-1 and J is TRBJ1-2; no clear D gene. The CDR3 totals 11 residues. Germline V gene sequence: CDR1 DFQATT, CDR2 SNEGSKA (reference sequence). The V and J ends lost 2 bases and 8 bases respectively, with 9 bases between them. The CDR3 region has the DNA TGCAGTGCTAGACAAGTCTTCGGCTACACCTTC. Amino acid sequence: CSARQVFGYTF.

The chain carries TRBV2 and TRBJ1-2; no definite D call. This CDR3 comprises 13 residues. From germline, CDR1 is SNHLY and CDR2 FYNNEI. Trimming cost V 7 bases and J 5 bases, with 14 bases left between them. The DNA for the CDR3 is TGTGCCAGCATGATAGACGGAGGGTATGGCTACACCTTC. It codes for CASMIDGGYGYTF.

The V gene is TRBV15, the J gene TRBJ1-4; D may be TRBD1 (6 bases). Germline V gene data show CDR1 as LNHNV and CDR2 as YYDKDF (reference sequence). V was trimmed by 1 base and J by 3 bases, leaving 9 bases between them. The CDR3 contains 15 residues. CDR3 in amino acids: CATSRAGQPNEKLFF. The CDR3 DNA reads as TGTGCCACCAGCAGAGCCGGACAGCCTAATGAAAAACTGTTTTTT.

The chain's CDR3 is CSVQGEGNEKLFF. The CDR3 DNA reads as TGCAGCGTCCAGGGGGAGGGAAATGAAAAACTGTTTTTT. This chain uses TRBV29-1 with TRBJ1-4; 7 nucleotides match TRBD1. This CDR3 spans 13 amino acids. Trimming cost V 6 bases and J 5 bases; bases outside gene matches: 6. Germline V lookup: CDR1 SQVTM, CDR2 ANQGSEA.

This clone was observed a handful of times. The rearrangement uses TRBV29-1 and TRBJ1-5, with D maybe TRBD1 (5 bases). This CDR3 is 13 amino acids long. V lost 4 bases and J lost 0, with 7 bases in between. Per germline, CDR1 SQVTM and CDR2 ANQGSEA. The CDR3 loop is CSVVGDSNQPQHF. CDR3 nucleotides: TGCAGCGTTGTAGGGGATAGCAATCAGCCCCAGCATTTT. The variable domain in full, completed from reference TRBV29-1 and TRBJ1-5, reads SAVISQKPSRDICQRGTSLTIQCQVDSQVTMMFWYRQQPGQSLTLIATANQGSEATYESGFVIDKFPISRPNLTFSTLTVSNMSPEDSSIYLCSVVGDSNQPQHFGDGTRLSIL.

This clone has a handful of counts. The chain joins TRBV29-1 to TRBJ2-7; 11 nucleotides align to TRBD1. Losses at the gene ends were 3 bases for V and 6 bases for J; bases not matched to a gene: 4. The V gene's germline CDR1 is SQVTM and CDR2 ANQGSEA. There are 13 residues in the CDR3. The CDR3 DNA follows: TGCAGCGTTGATGGACAGGGGGCAGGCGAGCAGTACTTC. Protein sequence: CSVDGQGAGEQYF.

Regarding this clone: The same CDR3 arises from other DNA sequences in this sample as well. This rearrangement joins TRBV9 to TRBJ1-2, with TRBD1 identical over 9 bases. The CDR3 is 12 amino acids. The J segment lost 8 bases and the V segment lost 5 bases, leaving 4 bases of the junction unmatched. The V gene's germline CDR1 is SGDLS and CDR2 YYNGEE. In DNA form, the CDR3 reads TGTGCCAGCAGAGGGACAGGGTGGGGCTACACCTTC. The encoded protein is CASRGTGWGYTF.

This clone turned up a few times. The DNA of the CDR3 is TGTGCCAGCAGTTTGTTGCCTCCGGGACAGGGGACCAGAAAGGACACTGAAGCTTTCTTT. Residues: CASSLLPPGQGTRKDTEAFF. The rearrangement links TRBV28 to TRBJ1-1; 10 bases are a match to TRBD1. Germline V lookup: CDR1 MDHEN, CDR2 SYDVKM. V gave up 3 bases and J gave up 3 bases; unmatched junction bases: 19. This CDR3 region has 20 residues. The whole variable domain, remainder taken from reference TRBV28 and TRBJ1-1, is DVKVTQSSRYLVKRTGEKVFLECVQDMDHENMFWYRQDPGLGLRLIYFSYDVKMKEKGDIPEGYSVSREKKERFSLILESASTNQTSMYLCASSLLPPGQGTRKDTEAFFGQGTRLTVV.

This chain connects TRBV5-1 to TRBJ1-4; D unclear. This CDR3 contains 15 residues. Germline-derived CDR1 and CDR2 are SGHRS and YFSETQ. Trimming removed 4 bases from V and 4 bases from J, with 14 bases in between. The CDR3 region has the DNA TGCGCCAGCAGCCGCCGGACGGGTCTTAATGAAAAACTGTTTTTT. Its translation: CASSRRTGLNEKLFF.